The next 17 T cell receptor beta chains were all read from a single sample in a study of CD4 T cells in relation to SARS-CoV-2 and coronaviruses. Data came from immunoSEQ multiplex PCR; TCRdb stores just in-frame clones and leaves some out. The sample consists of approximately 50,000 clones, roughly nine tenths of them appearing once. Sequencing was done on a sample of naive CD4+ T cells from PBMCs. Subset: naive CD4+ T cells isolated by negative enrichment. These receptors originate from an adult with COVID-19.

In its sample, this clone was seen a few times. The V call is TRBV25-1, the J call TRBJ1-2, with TRBD1 matching over 7 bases. Germline V gives CDR1 MGHDK, CDR2 SYGVNS. After removal of 3 bases from V and 4 bases from J, the junction contained 8 bases not matched to a gene. The CDR3 is made up of 15 amino acids. The CDR3 protein is CASSESGQYSYGYTF. The CDR3 DNA is TGTGCCAGCAGTGAGTCGGGACAGTACTCCTATGGCTACACCTTC.

V is TRBV30 and J is TRBJ1-2; D is perhaps TRBD1 (6 bases). The germline V gene encodes CDR1 GTSNPN and CDR2 SVGIG (reference sequence). V gave up 5 bases and J gave up 5 bases, with 9 bases separating them. CDR3 length: 11 residues. The CDR3 here is CAWEGGYGYTF. CDR3 bases: TGTGCCTGGGAGGGGGGGTATGGCTACACCTTC.

The chain recombines TRBV5-6 with TRBJ2-1; 8 nucleotides align to TRBD2. Looked up from germline, CDR1 is SGHDT and CDR2 is YYEEEE. Trimming took 4 bases from V and 4 from J; bases not matched to a gene: 4. This CDR3 region has 14 residues. CDR3 nucleotides: TGTGCCAGCAGCGTCGGGACTAGGTACAATGAGCAGTTCTTC. Its translation: CASSVGTRYNEQFF. Full variable domain (outside the CDR3, taken from reference TRBV5-6 and TRBJ2-1): DAGVTQSPTHLIKTRGQQVTLRCSPKSGHDTVSWYQQALGQGPQFIFQYYEEEERQRGNFPDRFSGHQFPNYSSELNVNALLLGDSALYLCASSVGTRYNEQFFGPGTRLTVL.

This chain links TRBV28 with TRBJ1-2; tentative D call: TRBD1 (6 bases). The germline gives CDR1 MDHEN, CDR2 SYDVKM. This CDR3 has 15 residues. Trimming pared 1 base from V and 6 bases from J, leaving 15 bases between. The CDR3 is CASSLLQGIWDGYTF. DNA of the CDR3: TGTGCCAGCAGTTTATTACAGGGCATATGGGATGGCTACACCTTC.

The chain joins TRBV24-1 to TRBJ2-5; TRBD1 agrees at 10 bases. Germline V gene sequence: CDR1 KGHDR, CDR2 SFDVKD. The CDR3 is 15 amino acids. After removal of 4 bases from V and 5 bases from J, the junction contained 6 bases not matched to a gene. This CDR3 is CATSDPTGGRETQYF. As DNA, the CDR3 is TGTGCCACCAGTGACCCGACAGGGGGCCGGGAGACCCAGTACTTC.

The chain uses TRBV3-1 (or the pseudogene TRBV3-2) and TRBJ2-7, with TRBD1 matching 8 bases. Trimming took 4 bases from V and 4 from J; bases not matched to a gene: 6. Germline V gene lookup returns CDR1 LGHDT and CDR2 YNNKEL (reference sequence). The length of the CDR3 is 14 residues. This chain's CDR3 is CASSPWDRWYEQYF. CDR3 DNA: TGTGCCAGCAGCCCCTGGGACAGGTGGTACGAGCAGTACTTC.

V and J are TRBV18 and TRBJ1-1; D unresolved. CDR3 length equals 13 residues. Between the trimmed V and J ends, which lost 2 bases and 1 base, there was a span of 5 bases. Germline values: CDR1 KGHSH, CDR2 LQKENI. CDR3 protein: CASSPGRNTEAFF. In nucleotides, the CDR3 is TGTGCCAGCTCACCAGGGAGGAACACTGAAGCTTTCTTT.

The DNA of the CDR3 is TGTGCCAGCAGCAATCACAGGGGTCTAGCCTACGAGCAGTACTTC. Its translation: CASSNHRGLAYEQYF. The chain couples TRBV21-1 to TRBJ2-7; the table calls TRBD1, which could not be checked here. TRBV21-1 is recorded as a pseudogene. The CDR3 length is 15 residues.

The rearrangement links TRBV6-9 to TRBJ2-7, with D uncertain. The V gene lost 5 bases and the J gene lost 6 bases, with 23 bases spanning the gap. Per germline, CDR1 MNHGY and CDR2 SVAAGI. CDR3 length equals 16 residues. This chain's CDR3 is CASSAYQQPCPSEQYF. The CDR3 bases are TGTGCCAGCAGTGCCTATCAACAACCCTGCCCCAGCGAGCAGTACTTC.

This chain connects TRBV7-8 to TRBJ2-3, with D unclear. The CDR3 loop spans 13 amino acids. Germline CDR1 SGHVS, CDR2 FQNEAQ. V dropped 1 base and J dropped 10 bases, with 12 bases sitting between them. This CDR3 is CASSLDQIGSQYF. The CDR3 region has the DNA TGTGCCAGCAGCTTAGATCAGATCGGGTCGCAGTATTTT.

The chain combines TRBV7-9 with TRBJ2-3; 14 nucleotides agree with TRBD2. With 6 bases clipped from V and 0 bases from J, the junction kept 8 bases outside the gene matches. The CDR3 has 18 amino acids. CDR1 is SEHNR and CDR2 is FQNEAQ in the germline V gene (reference sequence). CDR3 sequence: CASRRGTSGRASTDTQYF. The CDR3 DNA reads as TGTGCCAGCAGACGCGGGACTAGCGGGAGAGCTAGCACAGATACGCAGTATTTT.

This CDR3 is CASSQRYGQGDDEQYF. The CDR3 DNA follows: TGCGCCAGCAGCCAACGCTACGGACAGGGCGATGACGAGCAGTACTTC. The rearrangement links TRBV4-1 to TRBJ2-7, with 8 bases lining up with TRBD1. Germline loops: CDR1 MGHRA, CDR2 YSYEKL. V lost 2 bases, J lost 5 bases, and 11 bases stayed unmatched. The length of the CDR3 is 16 residues.

The chain employs TRBV7-8 and TRBJ1-5, with 8 bases fitting TRBD1. The CDR3 is 16 amino acids. Per germline, CDR1 SGHVS and CDR2 FQNEAQ. Trimming at V came to 5 bases and at J to 6 bases, leaving 12 bases not matched to a gene. The CDR3 DNA reads as TGTGCCAGCAGCGGCCGCTCCGGACAGGGTGGTCAGCCCCAGCATTTT. It encodes CASSGRSGQGGQPQHF.

The chain links TRBV27 to TRBJ2-7, with 14 bases identical to TRBD2. This CDR3 is 14 amino acids long. The germline V gene encodes CDR1 MNHEY and CDR2 SMNVEV (reference sequence). J was trimmed by 10 bases and V by 7 bases; bases with no gene match: 9. The CDR3 sequence: CASTLTGLAGVQYF. Here the CDR3 DNA reads TGTGCCAGCACCTTAACGGGACTAGCGGGAGTTCAGTACTTC.

V gene TRBV9 combines with J gene TRBJ1-3; no reliable D call. Germline V gene data show CDR1 as SGDLS and CDR2 as YYNGEE. Trimming stripped 3 bases from V and 0 bases from J, with 10 bases between. The CDR3 length is 15 residues. In DNA form, the CDR3 reads TGTGCCAGCAGCGGCGGTTTTCGCTCTGGAAACACCATATATTTT. As protein: CASSGGFRSGNTIYF.

This rearrangement joins TRBV4-3 to TRBJ1-1, with a weak D call TRBD1 (5 bases). This CDR3 contains 13 residues. Per the germline V gene, CDR1 is LGHNA and CDR2 is YSLEER. Trimming took 6 bases from V and 0 from J, leaving 8 bases between them. CDR3 nucleotide sequence: TGCGCCAGCAGGGGGGACGTGAACACTGAAGCTTTCTTT. Its translation is CASRGDVNTEAFF.

The CDR3 region has the DNA TGTGCCAGCAGCTTTGGCGGAAATGAAAAACTGTTTTTT. Protein: CASSFGGNEKLFF. This chain joins TRBV7-9 and TRBJ1-4; D not resolved. Looked up from germline, CDR1 is SEHNR and CDR2 is FQNEAQ (reference sequence). V gave up 3 bases and J gave up 5 bases, with 7 bases separating them. CDR3 length: 13 amino acids.